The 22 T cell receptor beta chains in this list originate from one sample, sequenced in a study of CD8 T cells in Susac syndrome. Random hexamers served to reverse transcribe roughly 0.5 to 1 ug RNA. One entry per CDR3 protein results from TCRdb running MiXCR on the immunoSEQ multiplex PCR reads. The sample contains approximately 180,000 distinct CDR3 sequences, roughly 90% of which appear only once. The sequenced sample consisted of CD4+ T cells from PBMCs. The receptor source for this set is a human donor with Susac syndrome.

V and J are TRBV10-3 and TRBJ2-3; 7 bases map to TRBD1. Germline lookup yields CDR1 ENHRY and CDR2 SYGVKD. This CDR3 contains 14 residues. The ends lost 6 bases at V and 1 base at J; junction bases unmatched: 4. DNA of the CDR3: TGTGCCATCAGCCCCCAGGGGGGCACAGATACGCAGTATTTT. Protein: CAISPQGGTDTQYF.

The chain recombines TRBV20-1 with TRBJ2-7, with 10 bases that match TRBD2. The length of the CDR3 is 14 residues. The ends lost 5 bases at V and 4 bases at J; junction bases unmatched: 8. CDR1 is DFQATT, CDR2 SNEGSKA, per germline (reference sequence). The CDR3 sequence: CSAPRTSGHYEQYF. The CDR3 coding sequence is TGCAGTGCTCCGAGGACTAGCGGACATTACGAGCAGTACTTC.

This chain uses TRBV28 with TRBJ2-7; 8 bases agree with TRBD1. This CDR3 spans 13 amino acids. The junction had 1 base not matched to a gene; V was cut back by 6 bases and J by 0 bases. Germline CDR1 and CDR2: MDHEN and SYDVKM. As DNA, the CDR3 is TGTGCCAGCAGGGGGACAGGCTCCTACGAGCAGTACTTC. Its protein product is CASRGTGSYEQYF. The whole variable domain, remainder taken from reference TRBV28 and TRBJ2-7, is DVKVTQSSRYLVKRTGEKVFLECVQDMDHENMFWYRQDPGLGLRLIYFSYDVKMKEKGDIPEGYSVSREKKERFSLILESASTNQTSMYLCASRGTGSYEQYFGPGTRLTVT.

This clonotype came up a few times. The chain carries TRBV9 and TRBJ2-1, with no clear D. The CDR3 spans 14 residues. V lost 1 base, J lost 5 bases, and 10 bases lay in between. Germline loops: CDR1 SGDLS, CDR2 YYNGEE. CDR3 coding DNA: TGTGCCAGCAGCGTACTACCGGAAAACAATGAGCAGTTCTTC. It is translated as CASSVLPENNEQFF.

The DNA for the CDR3 is TGCGCCAGCAGTGAGTCTAGCGGAGGGAAGTACTTC. It encodes CASSESSGGKYF. J is TRBJ2-7 and V is TRBV10-1; the D gene is possibly TRBD2 (6 bases). Germline-derived CDR1 and CDR2 are WNHNN and SYGVQD (reference sequence). CDR3 length: 12 residues. V dropped 0 bases and J dropped 11 bases, with 11 bases sitting between them.

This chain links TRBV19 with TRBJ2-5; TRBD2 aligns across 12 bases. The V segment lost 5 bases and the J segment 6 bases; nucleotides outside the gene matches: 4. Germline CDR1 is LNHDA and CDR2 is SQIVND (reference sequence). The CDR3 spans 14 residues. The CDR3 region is CASSPTSGRKTQYF. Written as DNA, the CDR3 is TGTGCCAGTAGTCCGACTAGCGGGAGAAAGACCCAGTACTTC.

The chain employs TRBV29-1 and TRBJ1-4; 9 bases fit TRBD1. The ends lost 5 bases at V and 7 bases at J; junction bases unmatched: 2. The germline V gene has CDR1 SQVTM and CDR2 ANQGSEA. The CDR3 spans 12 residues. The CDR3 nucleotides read TGCAGCGTTACAGGGGGCGGTGAAAAACTGTTTTTT. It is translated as CSVTGGGEKLFF.

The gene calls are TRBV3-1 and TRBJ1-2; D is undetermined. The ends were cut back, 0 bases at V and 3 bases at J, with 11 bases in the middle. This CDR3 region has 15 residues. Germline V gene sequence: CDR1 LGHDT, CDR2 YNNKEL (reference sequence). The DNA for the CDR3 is TGTGCCAGCAGCCAAGATACCGGGAGGGACTATGGCTACACCTTC. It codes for CASSQDTGRDYGYTF.

This CDR3 reads CSVVPRLPGVTSYEQYF. In DNA form, the CDR3 reads TGCAGCGTCGTACCCCGCCTCCCAGGGGTCACCTCCTACGAGCAGTACTTC. The chain couples TRBV29-1 to TRBJ2-7, with a possible D match to TRBD1 (6 bases). This CDR3 spans 17 amino acids. CDR1 SQVTM and CDR2 ANQGSEA come from the germline V gene. Trimming pared 6 bases from V and 0 bases from J, leaving 24 bases between.

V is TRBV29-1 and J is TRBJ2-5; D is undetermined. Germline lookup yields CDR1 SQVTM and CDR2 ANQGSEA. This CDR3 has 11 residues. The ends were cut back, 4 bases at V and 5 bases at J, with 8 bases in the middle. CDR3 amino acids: CSVVVGETQYF. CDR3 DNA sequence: TGCAGCGTTGTGGTTGGTGAGACCCAGTACTTC.

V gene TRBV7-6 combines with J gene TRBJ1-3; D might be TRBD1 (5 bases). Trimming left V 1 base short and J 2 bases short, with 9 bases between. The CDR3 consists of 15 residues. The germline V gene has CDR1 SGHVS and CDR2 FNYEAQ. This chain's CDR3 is CASSLGQSTGNTIYF. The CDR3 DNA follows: TGTGCCAGCAGCTTAGGACAGTCTACTGGAAACACCATATATTTT.

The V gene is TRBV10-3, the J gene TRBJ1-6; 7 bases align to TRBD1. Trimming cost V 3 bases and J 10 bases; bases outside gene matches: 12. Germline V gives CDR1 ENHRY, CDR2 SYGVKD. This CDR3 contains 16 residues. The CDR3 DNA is TGTGCCATCAGTGAATCGTATGAGACAGGGACCTCACCCCTCCACTTT. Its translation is CAISESYETGTSPLHF.

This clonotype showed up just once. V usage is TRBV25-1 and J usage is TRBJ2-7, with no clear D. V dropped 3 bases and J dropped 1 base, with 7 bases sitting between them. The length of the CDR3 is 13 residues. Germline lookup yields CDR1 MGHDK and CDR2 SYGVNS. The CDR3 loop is CASSEAGSYEQYF. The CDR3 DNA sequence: TGTGCCAGCAGTGAGGCCGGATCCTACGAGCAGTACTTC.

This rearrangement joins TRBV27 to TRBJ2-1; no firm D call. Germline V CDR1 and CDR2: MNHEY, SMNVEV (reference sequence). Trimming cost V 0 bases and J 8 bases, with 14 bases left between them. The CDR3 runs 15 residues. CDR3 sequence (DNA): TGTGCCAGCAGTTTATCGTCGGGTAGACACGATGAGCAGTTCTTC. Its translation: CASSLSSGRHDEQFF.

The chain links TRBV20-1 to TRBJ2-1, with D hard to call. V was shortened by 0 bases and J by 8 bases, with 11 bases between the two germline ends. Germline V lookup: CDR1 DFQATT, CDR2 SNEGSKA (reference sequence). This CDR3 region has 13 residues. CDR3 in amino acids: CSAREGLSDEQFF. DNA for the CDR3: TGCAGTGCTAGAGAGGGGTTGAGTGATGAGCAGTTCTTC.

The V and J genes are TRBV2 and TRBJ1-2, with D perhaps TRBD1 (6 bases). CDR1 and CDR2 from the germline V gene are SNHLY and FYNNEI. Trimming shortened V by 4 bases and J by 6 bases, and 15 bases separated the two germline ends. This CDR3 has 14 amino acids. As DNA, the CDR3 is TGTGCCAGCAGTGTTCTGGGGGCGCAGGATGGCTACACCTTC. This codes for CASSVLGAQDGYTF.

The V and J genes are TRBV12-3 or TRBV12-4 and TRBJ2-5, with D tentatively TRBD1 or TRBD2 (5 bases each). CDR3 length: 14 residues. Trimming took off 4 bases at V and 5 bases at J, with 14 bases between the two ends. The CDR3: CASSSGTVLETQYF. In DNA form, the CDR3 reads TGTGCCAGCAGTTCCGGGACGGTGTTGGAGACCCAGTACTTC.

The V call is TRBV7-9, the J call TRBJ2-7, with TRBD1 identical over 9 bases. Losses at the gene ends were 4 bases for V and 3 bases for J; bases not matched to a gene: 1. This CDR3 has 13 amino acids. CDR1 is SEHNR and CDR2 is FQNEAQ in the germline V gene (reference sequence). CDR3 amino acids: CASSWDRDYEQYF. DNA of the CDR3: TGTGCCAGCAGCTGGGACAGGGACTACGAGCAGTACTTC. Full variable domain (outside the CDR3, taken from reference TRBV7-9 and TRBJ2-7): DTGVSQNPRHKITKRGQNVTFRCDPISEHNRLYWYRQTLGQGPEFLTYFQNEAQLEKSRLLSDRFSAERPKGSFSTLEIQRTEQGDSAMYLCASSWDRDYEQYFGPGTRLTVT.

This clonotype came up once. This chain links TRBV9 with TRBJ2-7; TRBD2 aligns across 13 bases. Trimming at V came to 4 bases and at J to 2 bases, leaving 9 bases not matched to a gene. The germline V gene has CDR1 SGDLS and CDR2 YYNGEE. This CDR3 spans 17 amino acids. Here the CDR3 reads CASSPGLAGELPYEQYF. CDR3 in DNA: TGTGCCAGCAGCCCTGGACTAGCGGGAGAATTACCCTACGAGCAGTACTTC.

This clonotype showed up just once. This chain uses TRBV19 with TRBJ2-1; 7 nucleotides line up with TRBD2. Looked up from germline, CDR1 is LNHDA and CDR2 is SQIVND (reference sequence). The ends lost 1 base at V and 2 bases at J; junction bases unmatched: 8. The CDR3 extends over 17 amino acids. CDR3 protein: CASSIGSAGVTYNEQFF. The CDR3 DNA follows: TGTGCCAGTAGTATAGGCTCTGCGGGAGTGACCTACAATGAGCAGTTCTTC.

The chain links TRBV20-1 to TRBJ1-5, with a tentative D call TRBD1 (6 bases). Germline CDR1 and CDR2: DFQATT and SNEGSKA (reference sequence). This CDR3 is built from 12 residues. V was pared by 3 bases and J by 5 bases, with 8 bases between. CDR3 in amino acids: CSASRGDQPQHF. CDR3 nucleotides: TGCAGTGCTAGCAGGGGTGATCAGCCCCAGCATTTT.

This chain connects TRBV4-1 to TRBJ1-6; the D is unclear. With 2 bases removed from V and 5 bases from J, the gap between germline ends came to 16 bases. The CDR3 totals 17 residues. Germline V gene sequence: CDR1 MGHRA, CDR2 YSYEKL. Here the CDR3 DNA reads TGCGCCAGCAGCCAACAGGTAGTGATGAGGCATAATTCACCCCTCCACTTT. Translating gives CASSQQVVMRHNSPLHF.